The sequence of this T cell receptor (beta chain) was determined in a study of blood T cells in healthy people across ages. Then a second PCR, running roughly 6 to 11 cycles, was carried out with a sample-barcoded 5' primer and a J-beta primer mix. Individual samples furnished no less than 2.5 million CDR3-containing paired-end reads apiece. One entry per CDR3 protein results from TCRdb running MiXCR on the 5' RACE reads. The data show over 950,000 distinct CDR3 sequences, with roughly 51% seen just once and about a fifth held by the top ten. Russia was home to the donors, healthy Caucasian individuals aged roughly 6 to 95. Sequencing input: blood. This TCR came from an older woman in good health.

The CDR3 region is CSAALAGSRLKETQYF. The CDR3 nucleotides are TGCAGTGCTGCACTGGCAGGGTCTCGTTTAAAAGAGACCCAGTACTTC. The rearrangement uses TRBV20-1 and TRBJ2-5; D is perhaps TRBD1 (5 bases). V was trimmed by 5 bases and J by 3 bases, leaving 22 bases between them. The CDR3 extends over 16 amino acids. Per germline, CDR1 DFQATT and CDR2 SNEGSKA (reference sequence).